This T cell receptor (beta chain) was observed in a study of post-analysis software for immune sequencing data. Study context: Courses of disease covered relapsing-remitting, secondary progressive and progressive-relapsing multiple sclerosis. Study-level results: Significantly decreased normalized Chao1 diversity was recorded for multiple sclerosis patients relative to controls. Included in a set of five TRBV segments more frequent in patients than controls were TRBV5-6, TRBV5-1 and TRBV20-1. Strong co-clustering by F measure was seen for same-batch samples.

This CDR3 contains 15 residues. Germline CDR1 reads SEHNR; CDR2 reads FQNEAQ (reference sequence). The V segment lost 8 bases and the J segment 7 bases; nucleotides outside the gene matches: 11. TCR beta cDNA libraries had unique molecular identifiers. Roughly 0.5 million cDNA molecules were obtained from around 1 to 9.1 million T cells. TCRdb reanalysed the PCR reads using MiXCR and keeps one entry per CDR3 protein. The sample lists around 500,000 distinct CDR3 sequences; roughly 34% were seen once. This clonotype showed up many times. Its antigen is not known. Sequencing was performed on blood. The clonotype was recovered from a girl younger than 18 with multiple sclerosis. The V call is TRBV7-9, the J call TRBJ1-4; 9 bases map to TRBD1. In nucleotides, the CDR3 is TGTGCCAGCGCCCCTACCACGGACAGGGGTGAAAAACTGTTTTTT. This gives the protein CASAPTTDRGEKLFF.